The T cell receptor beta chain described here comes from a study of vaccination and CD4 T cells after COVID-19. About the study: Convalescent persons amounted to six males plus four females, two of whom were Hispanic.

As to treatment: approximately 11-day PBMC culture with coronavirus spike peptide pools or control peptides (ViraFEST assay). About this clonotype: Its antigen is not identified.

Sequencing of cultured CD4+ T cell DNA used the Oncomine TCR Beta short-read assay. TCRdb itself ran the PCR reads through MiXCR, one entry per CDR3 protein. The data hold roughly 8,000 distinct CDR3 sequences, with approximately 49% observed a single time. J gave up 5 bases and V 4 bases, and 7 bases lay outside the gene matches. Germline CDR1 reads LNHDA; CDR2 reads SQIVND (reference sequence). There are 15 residues in the CDR3. Study findings and constraints: The median number of SARS-CoV-2-reactive clonotypes increased from 21 to 38, a change that did not reach significance. Researchers report that a median 86.3% of reactive clones in convalescent patients surfaced only post-vaccination.

This sequence originates from a human donor who had recovered from COVID-19. The chain recombines TRBV19 with TRBJ2-5, with TRBD2 matching over 10 bases. The sequenced sample consisted of CD4+ T cells from blood, cultured in vitro. The DNA of the CDR3 is TGTGCCAGTAGTACCCTAGCGGGAGCCGTGGAGACCCAGTACTTC. Translating it yields CASSTLAGAVETQYF.